This T cell receptor (beta chain) came from a study of T cells after yellow fever vaccination. The study's findings and limits: Contamination of FACS-sorted repertoires by abundant clonotypes from the bulk population could occur. After the booster, about 95% of CD4 and about nine tenths of CD8 primary-response clones were re-detected.

V gave up 1 base and J gave up 2 bases, with 8 bases separating them. The CDR3 spans 14 residues. This clonotype was found a few times. A universal primer site and UMIs were added as TCR cDNA was made by 5'RACE template switching. From the 5' RACE reads, TCRdb called clonotypes with MiXCR, one entry per CDR3 protein. The data show 30,000 to 35,000 distinct CDR3 sequences, 6.5% to 8.5% seen once. The TCR was taken from a man between 18 and 29 years old who received the YFV17D yellow fever vaccine. Source: PBMCs, either bulk or a sorted T-cell subset (CD4+, CD8+, memory, or dextramer-sorted; not recorded which), taken on the day of the first yellow fever vaccination. The V call is TRBV12-3 or TRBV12-4, the J call TRBJ1-2, with D unresolved. CDR3 coding DNA: TGTGCCAGCAGTTTAGTGGCGGGGAACTATGGCTACACCTTC. This sequence encodes CASSLVAGNYGYTF.